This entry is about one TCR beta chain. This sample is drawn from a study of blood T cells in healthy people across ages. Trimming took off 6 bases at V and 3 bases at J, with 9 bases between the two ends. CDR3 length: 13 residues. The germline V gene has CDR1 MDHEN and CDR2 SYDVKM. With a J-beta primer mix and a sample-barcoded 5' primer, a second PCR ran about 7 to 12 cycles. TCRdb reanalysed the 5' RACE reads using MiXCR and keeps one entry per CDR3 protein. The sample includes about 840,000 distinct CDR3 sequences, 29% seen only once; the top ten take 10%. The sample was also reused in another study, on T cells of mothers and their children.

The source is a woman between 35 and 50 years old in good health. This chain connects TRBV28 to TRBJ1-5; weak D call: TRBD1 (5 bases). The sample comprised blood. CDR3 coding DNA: TGTGCCAGCAGGGGGGGGGTCAATCAGCCCCAGCATTTT. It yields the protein CASRGGVNQPQHF. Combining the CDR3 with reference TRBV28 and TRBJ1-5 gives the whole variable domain DVKVTQSSRYLVKRTGEKVFLECVQDMDHENMFWYRQDPGLGLRLIYFSYDVKMKEKGDIPEGYSVSREKKERFSLILESASTNQTSMYLCASRGGVNQPQHFGDGTRLSIL.